The TCR beta chain under discussion was sequenced for a study of T cell responses to AZD1222 COVID-19 vaccine. Study-level points and caveats: Close to half of spike-specific TCRs reportedly recognize unmutated variant regions. Just five or six AZD1222 recipients tested seropositive at baseline.

Concerning this clone: Its antigen remains unidentified.

Profiled with immunoSEQ multiplex PCR; TCRdb holds only in-frame clones, not every one. The repertoire holds 160,000 or so clones, with under 95% as singletons. Trimming pared 4 bases from V and 2 bases from J, leaving 6 bases between. The germline gives CDR1 SQVTM, CDR2 ANQGSEA. This CDR3 region has 12 residues. This specimen was peripheral blood, taken on day 0 of MenACWY control vaccination. This clonotype originated in an adult in good health. This chain connects TRBV29-1 to TRBJ1-3, with D unclear. The CDR3 nucleotides read TGCAGCGTTGTGGGAACTGGAAACACCATATATTTT. Translation gives CSVVGTGNTIYF.